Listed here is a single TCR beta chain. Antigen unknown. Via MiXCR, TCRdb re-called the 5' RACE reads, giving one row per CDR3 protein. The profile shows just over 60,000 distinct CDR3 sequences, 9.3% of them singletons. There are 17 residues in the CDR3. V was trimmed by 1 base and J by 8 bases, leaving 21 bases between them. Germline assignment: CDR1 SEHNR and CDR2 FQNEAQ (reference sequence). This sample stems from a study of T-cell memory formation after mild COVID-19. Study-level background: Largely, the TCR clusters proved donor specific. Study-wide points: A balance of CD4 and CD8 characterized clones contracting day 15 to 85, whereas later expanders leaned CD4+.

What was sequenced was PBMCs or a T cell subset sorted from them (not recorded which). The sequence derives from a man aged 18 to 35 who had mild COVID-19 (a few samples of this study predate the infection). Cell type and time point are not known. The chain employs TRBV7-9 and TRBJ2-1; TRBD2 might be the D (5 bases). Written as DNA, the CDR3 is TGTGCCAGCAGCTTAGGGACTCTGCCGGGGTTTACGGATGAGCAGTTCTTC. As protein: CASSLGTLPGFTDEQFF.